These 21 T cell receptor beta chains were sequenced from one sample in a study of monozygotic twins with cystic fibrosis. The method was immunoSEQ multiplex PCR; TCRdb's version includes in-frame clones alone and lacks a portion of them. The profile covers 30,000 to 35,000 clones, with 90% to 98% appearing a single time and 0.15% to 0.2% taken by the ten largest. Material: blood. These receptor sequences come from a girl aged 2 to 10 with cystic fibrosis.

The gene calls are TRBV11-3 and TRBJ2-2; D might be TRBD1 (6 bases). Germline V CDR1 and CDR2: SGHNT, YENEEA. The germline V and J ends were trimmed by 5 bases and 4 bases, with 11 bases remaining between them. This CDR3 is built from 14 residues. Written as DNA, the CDR3 is TGTGCCAGCAGCGCCACAGGGCTCACCGGGGAGCTGTTTTTT. It encodes CASSATGLTGELFF.

This rearrangement joins TRBV19 to TRBJ2-1; 9 nucleotides align to TRBD2. The J segment lost 7 bases and the V segment lost 8 bases, leaving 15 bases of the junction unmatched. Germline CDR1 LNHDA, CDR2 SQIVND (reference sequence). CDR3 length: 16 amino acids. CDR3 coding DNA: TGTGCCAGTGGATTCACGGCGGGAGGGCCAAGGAATGAGCAGTTCTTC. It specifies CASGFTAGGPRNEQFF.

This clone has only one observation. The gene calls are TRBV19 and TRBJ1-6, with a tentative D call TRBD1 (5 bases). The CDR3 runs to 12 residues. The ends were cut back, 7 bases at V and 10 bases at J, with 11 bases in the middle. CDR1 is LNHDA and CDR2 is SQIVND in the germline V gene (reference sequence). The CDR3 coding sequence is TGTGCCAGTACGGGCGCAGGGTCACCCCTCCACTTT. It specifies CASTGAGSPLHF.

V gene TRBV7-9 combines with J gene TRBJ1-5, with 7 bases matching TRBD1. The CDR3 runs to 15 residues. The trim removed 0 bases at V and 2 bases at J, leaving 1 base unmatched. Germline V CDR1 and CDR2: SEHNR, FQNEAQ (reference sequence). In DNA, the CDR3 is TGTGCCAGCAGCTTAGCAGGGGGCGGCAATCAGCCCCAGCATTTT. Residues: CASSLAGGGNQPQHF.

This clone was seen once. The chain links TRBV5-4 to TRBJ1-1; D is perhaps TRBD1 (6 bases). Germline CDR1 reads SGHNT; CDR2 reads YYREEE (reference sequence). This CDR3 has 16 amino acids. The V end lost 0 bases, the J end lost 1 base, and 13 bases lay between the germline ends. The CDR3 reads CASSLGQGFRNTEAFF. The CDR3 DNA follows: TGTGCCAGCAGCTTGGGCCAGGGGTTCAGGAACACTGAAGCTTTCTTT.

This clone was counted a few times. The rearrangement links TRBV28 to TRBJ2-1; TRBD2 aligns across 15 bases. V trimming: 5 bases; J trimming: 8 bases; junction bases outside the gene matches: 7. This CDR3 is 16 amino acids long. Per germline, CDR1 MDHEN and CDR2 SYDVKM. CDR3 DNA sequence: TGTGCCAGCAGTCCCGGGACTAGCGGGAGGAGGTATGAGCAGTTCTTC. This gives the protein CASSPGTSGRRYEQFF.

The rearrangement uses TRBV18 and TRBJ2-5, with 9 bases identical to TRBD2. The V gene end was trimmed by 5 bases and the J gene end by 2 bases; junction bases not matched to a gene: 12. The germline V gene encodes CDR1 KGHSH and CDR2 LQKENI. This CDR3 has 17 amino acids. The CDR3 DNA reads as TGTGCCAGCTCATCCCAACGACTAGCGGCCCAGCAAGAGACCCAGTACTTC. Protein product: CASSSQRLAAQQETQYF.

V usage is TRBV7-9 and J usage is TRBJ2-5, with TRBD1 identical over 7 bases. The V gene's germline CDR1 is SEHNR and CDR2 FQNEAQ (reference sequence). Losses at the gene ends were 1 base for V and 2 bases for J; bases not matched to a gene: 4. This CDR3 has 15 amino acids. The chain's CDR3 is CASSLGGQSQETQYF. The CDR3 bases are TGTGCCAGCAGCTTAGGGGGACAGAGTCAAGAGACCCAGTACTTC. Together with reference TRBV7-9 and TRBJ2-5, the CDR3 gives the full variable domain: DTGVSQNPRHKITKRGQNVTFRCDPISEHNRLYWYRQTLGQGPEFLTYFQNEAQLEKSRLLSDRFSAERPKGSFSTLEIQRTEQGDSAMYLCASSLGGQSQETQYFGPGTRLLVL.

The CDR3 DNA reads TGTGCCAGCAAGTACCCTGAAACTGAAGCTTTCTTT. Protein: CASKYPETEAFF. The rearrangement links TRBV7-9 to TRBJ1-1; D unclear. CDR1 is SEHNR and CDR2 is FQNEAQ in the germline V gene (reference sequence). The CDR3 extends over 12 amino acids. V was trimmed by 7 bases and J by 5 bases, leaving 11 bases between them.

The genes are TRBV5-1 and TRBJ2-2, with 10 bases lining up with TRBD1. Looked up from germline, CDR1 is SGHRS and CDR2 is YFSETQ. Unmatched junction bases numbered 3, after V lost 4 bases and J lost 6 bases. The CDR3 length is 14 residues. The CDR3 sequence: CASSPGQGSGELFF. In nucleotides, the CDR3 is TGCGCCAGCAGCCCGGGACAGGGGTCCGGGGAGCTGTTTTTT. Complete variable domain (other parts from reference TRBV5-1 and TRBJ2-2): KAGVTQTPRYLIKTRGQQVTLSCSPISGHRSVSWYQQTPGQGLQFLFEYFSETQRNKGNFPGRFSGRQFSNSRSEMNVSTLELGDSALYLCASSPGQGSGELFFGEGSRLTVL.

This clone showed up just once. The gene calls are TRBV19 and TRBJ2-7; D may be TRBD1 or TRBD2 (5 bases each). CDR1 and CDR2 (germline): LNHDA, SQIVND (reference sequence). The CDR3 sequence is 14 residues long. V was clipped by 5 bases and J by 5 bases, with 16 bases between them. The chain's CDR3 is CASSEGIGPHEQYF. CDR3 DNA: TGTGCCAGTAGTGAGGGGATTGGGCCCCACGAGCAGTACTTC.

The CDR3, as DNA: TGTGCCAGCTCGAGGACTAGCGGACCATACGAGCAGTACTTC. Protein product: CASSRTSGPYEQYF. The chain has TRBV18 and TRBJ2-7, with 10 bases fitting TRBD2. The germline V gene encodes CDR1 KGHSH and CDR2 LQKENI. With V trimmed by 6 bases and J by 4 bases, 6 bases remained unmatched. The CDR3 is 14 amino acids.

In DNA, the CDR3 is TGTGCCAGCAGTACTTCAGAGACCCAGTACTTC. This gives the protein CASSTSETQYF. This chain joins TRBV6-5 and TRBJ2-5; D not resolved. V was cut by 5 bases and J by 4 bases, with 5 bases left in between. The length of the CDR3 is 11 residues. Germline V lookup: CDR1 MNHEY, CDR2 SVGAGI.

DNA of the CDR3: TGTGCCAGCAGCGAGACATCTAACTATGGCTACACCTTC. Protein product: CASSETSNYGYTF. The chain uses TRBV6-1 and TRBJ1-2; D gene ambiguous. CDR3 size: 13 residues. V was shortened by 6 bases and J by 0 bases, with 8 bases between the two germline ends. Germline CDR1 reads MNHNS; CDR2 reads SASEGT.

This chain uses TRBV5-6 with TRBJ2-7; perhaps TRBD2 as D (6 bases). Trimming pared 4 bases from V and 3 bases from J, leaving 17 bases between. In germline, CDR1 is SGHDT, CDR2 YYEEEE. The CDR3 length is 15 residues. CDR3 bases: TGTGCCAGCAGCCCCGGGGGAGCGACCCACTACGAGCAGTACTTC. Protein product: CASSPGGATHYEQYF.

The chain links TRBV5-3 to TRBJ1-1, with D possibly matching TRBD1 (6 bases). TRBV5-3 is an ORF for which the function is uncertain. This CDR3 is built from 20 residues. Trimming cost V 4 bases and J 0 bases, with 28 bases left between them. The CDR3 sequence: CARSLGPPTGLSFMNTEAFF. The CDR3 region has the DNA TGTGCCAGAAGCCTGGGTCCCCCGACAGGCCTGTCTTTCATGAACACTGAAGCTTTCTTT.

J is TRBJ1-2 and V is TRBV11-2; D not resolved. CDR1 and CDR2 from the germline V gene are SGHAT and FQNNGV. There are 13 residues in the CDR3. Trimming cost V 0 bases and J 6 bases, with 8 bases left between them. This CDR3 reads CASSLDRVDGYTF. As DNA, the CDR3 is TGTGCCAGCAGCTTAGATCGGGTAGATGGCTACACCTTC.

The table lists this clone with a few counts. The chain joins TRBV5-1 to TRBJ1-3; D gene ambiguous. Trimming took 4 bases from V and 3 from J, leaving 5 bases between them. The CDR3 has 12 amino acids. Germline-derived CDR1 and CDR2 are SGHRS and YFSETQ. This CDR3 reads CASSPDGNTIYF. The CDR3 nucleotides read TGCGCCAGCAGCCCGGATGGAAACACCATATATTTT.

This chain joins TRBV30 and TRBJ2-1; D might be TRBD1 (5 bases). V lost 3 bases and J lost 0, with 18 bases in between. This CDR3 spans 17 amino acids. Germline V lookup: CDR1 GTSNPN, CDR2 SVGIG (reference sequence). CDR3 sequence: CAWREMTVPSSYNEQFF. In DNA, the CDR3 is TGTGCCTGGAGGGAAATGACAGTCCCGAGCTCCTACAATGAGCAGTTCTTC.

This chain connects TRBV28 to TRBJ1-5; the D is unclear. Trimming cost V 4 bases and J 0 bases, with 7 bases left between them. This CDR3 region has 14 residues. Germline assignment: CDR1 MDHEN and CDR2 SYDVKM. CDR3 loop: CASSSLYSNQPQHF. In nucleotides, the CDR3 is TGTGCCAGCAGTTCGTTGTATAGCAATCAGCCCCAGCATTTT.

This chain joins TRBV6-6 and TRBJ2-5; 7 positions match TRBD1. The CDR3 covers 15 residues. Looked up from germline, CDR1 is MNHNY and CDR2 is SVGAGI (reference sequence). J gave up 4 bases and V 0 bases, and 5 bases lay outside the gene matches. This CDR3 reads CASSYSITGAETQYF. DNA of the CDR3: TGTGCCAGCAGTTACTCGATTACAGGGGCAGAGACCCAGTACTTC.